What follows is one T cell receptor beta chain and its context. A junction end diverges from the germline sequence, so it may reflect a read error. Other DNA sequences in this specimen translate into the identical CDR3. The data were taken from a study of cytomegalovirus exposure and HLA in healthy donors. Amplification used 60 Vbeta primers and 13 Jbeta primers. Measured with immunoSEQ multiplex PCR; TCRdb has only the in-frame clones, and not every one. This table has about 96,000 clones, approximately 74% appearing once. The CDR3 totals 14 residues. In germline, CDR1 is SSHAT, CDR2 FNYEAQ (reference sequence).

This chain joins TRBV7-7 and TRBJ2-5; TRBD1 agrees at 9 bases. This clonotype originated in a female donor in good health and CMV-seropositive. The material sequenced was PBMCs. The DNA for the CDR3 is TGTGCTAGCAGCGCGACAGGGGGTAGGGAGACCCAGTACTTC. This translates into CASSATGGRETQYF.